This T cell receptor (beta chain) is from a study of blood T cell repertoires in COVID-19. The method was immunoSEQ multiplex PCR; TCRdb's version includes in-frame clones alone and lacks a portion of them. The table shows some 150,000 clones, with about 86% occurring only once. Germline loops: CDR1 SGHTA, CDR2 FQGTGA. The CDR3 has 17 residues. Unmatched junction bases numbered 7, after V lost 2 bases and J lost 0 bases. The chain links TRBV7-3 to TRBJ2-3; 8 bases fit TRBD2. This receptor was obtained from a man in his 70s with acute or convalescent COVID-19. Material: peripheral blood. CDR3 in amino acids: CASSLGGGRTSTDTQYF. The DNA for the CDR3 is TGTGCCAGCAGCTTAGGAGGCGGGAGGACGAGCACAGATACGCAGTATTTT. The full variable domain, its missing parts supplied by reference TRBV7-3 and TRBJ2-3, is GAGVSQTPSNKVTEKGKYVELRCDPISGHTALYWYRQSLGQGPEFLIYFQGTGAADDSGLPNDRFFAVRPEGSVSTLKIQRTERGDSAVYLCASSLGGGRTSTDTQYFGPGTRLTVL.